The T cell receptor (beta chain) described here comes from a study of blood T cell repertoires in COVID-19. The table came from immunoSEQ multiplex PCR; TCRdb's copy has only in-frame clones and leaves some out. The sample records some 80,000 clones, around 81% being singletons. In this sample, this clone turned up a few times. This CDR3 region has 15 residues. The V gene's germline CDR1 is LNHNV and CDR2 YYDKDF (reference sequence). Deletions cut 0 bases from V and 3 bases from J, with 9 bases between. This chain connects TRBV15 to TRBJ1-5, with TRBD1 as a possible D gene (5 bases). This receptor was obtained from a human donor in a cohort sampled during active COVID-19. Sequences were obtained from peripheral blood. CDR3 protein: CATSREGGYNQPQHF. DNA for the CDR3: TGTGCCACCAGCAGAGAGGGGGGGTACAATCAGCCCCAGCATTTT.